The present entry profiles one TCR beta chain with its context. This sample is drawn from a study of control samples from healthy donors and cancer patients. The CDR3 has 13 residues. Germline CDR1 and CDR2: MNHNY and SVGAGI (reference sequence). V was cut by 10 bases and J by 1 base, with 11 bases left in between. Clones were sequenced by immunoSEQ multiplex PCR, and TCRdb holds only the in-frame ones, with some missing. The sample yields roughly 130,000 clones, more than 80% seen once. The sequence was obtained from a man aged 18 to 30 in good health. The chain carries TRBV6-6 and TRBJ1-5; a weak D match, TRBD1 (5 bases). Sequenced material: blood. The CDR3 region has the DNA TGTGCCACCGCAACAGGAAGCAATCAGCCCCAGCATTTT. Residues: CATATGSNQPQHF.